This entry lists 6 T cell receptor beta chains sequenced from one sample in a study of blood T cell repertoires in COVID-19 (dated by TCRdb to about 2020). The method was the immunoSEQ multiplex PCR assay. TCRdb took this table from immuneACCESS and kept in-frame rearrangements with V and J called. Such tables lack part of the clones; where checked against another copy, unresolved V genes explain under half of the gap, and the rest is unexplained. This sample holds about 330,000 clones; 88% were observed only once. Of the sample, over 4.5% falls within the top ten clones. Material for sequencing was PBMCs or T cells enriched from blood (not recorded which). Source of these receptors: a man aged 25-45 years who had recovered from COVID-19.

CDR3 residues: CASSLVAAQGETQYF. CDR3 in DNA: TGCGCCAGCAGCTTGGTAGCGGCCCAAGGGGAGACCCAGTACTTC. The chain combines TRBV5-1 with TRBJ2-5, with TRBD2 as a possible D gene (6 bases). Trimming took 0 bases from V and 5 from J, leaving 14 bases between them. The CDR3 extends over 15 amino acids. CDR1 is SGHRS and CDR2 is YFSETQ in the germline V gene. Complete variable domain (other parts from reference TRBV5-1 and TRBJ2-5): KAGVTQTPRYLIKTRGQQVTLSCSPISGHRSVSWYQQTPGQGLQFLFEYFSETQRNKGNFPGRFSGRQFSNSRSEMNVSTLELGDSALYLCASSLVAAQGETQYFGPGTRLLVL.

J is TRBJ1-1 and V is TRBV18; D is uncertain. Germline-derived CDR1 and CDR2 are KGHSH and LQKENI. This CDR3 comprises 13 residues. Trimming left V 3 bases short and J 7 bases short, with 12 bases between. CDR3 loop: CASSPGRGYEAFF. CDR3 bases: TGTGCCAGCTCACCCGGCCGGGGTTATGAAGCTTTCTTT.

For this clone: Mismatch with germline at one junction end may stem from a read error. This chain joins TRBV15 and TRBJ1-2; D gene uncertain. The germline V gene has CDR1 LNHNV and CDR2 YYDKDF (reference sequence). The CDR3 totals 15 residues. CDR3 loop: CATSRDLNKGRGRDF. CDR3 nucleotide sequence: TGTGCCACCAGCAGAGATCTGAACAAGGGAAGAGGACGGGACTTC.

The J gene is TRBJ2-5, the V gene TRBV7-3; 15 nucleotides match TRBD2. The CDR3 is 17 residues long. V was pared by 6 bases and J by 2 bases, with 7 bases of the junction left unmatched. The germline V gene encodes CDR1 SGHTA and CDR2 FQGTGA. CDR3 nucleotides: TGTGCCAGCAGTCTTGGGACTAGCGGGGGGTCACAAGAGACCCAGTACTTC. Protein product: CASSLGTSGGSQETQYF.

The sample holds a few counts of this clone. The genes are TRBV15 and TRBJ1-3, with no clear D. Per the germline V gene, CDR1 is LNHNV and CDR2 is YYDKDF (reference sequence). V lost 0 bases, J lost 4 bases, and 19 bases lay in between. The CDR3 is made up of 18 amino acids. In DNA, the CDR3 is TGTGCCACCAGCAGAGACCTGCCGCGGGCAGCAGCGGGAAACACCATATATTTT. Translation gives CATSRDLPRAAAGNTIYF.

This rearrangement joins TRBV9 to TRBJ2-5, with 10 bases lining up with TRBD2. Per the germline V gene, CDR1 is SGDLS and CDR2 is YYNGEE. V lost 9 bases and J lost 3; bases outside the gene matches: 8. CDR3 length equals 14 residues. CDR3 nucleotides: TGTGCCACCAACAGCGGGGGGGCGAAAGAGACCCAGTACTTC. Encoded protein: CATNSGGAKETQYF. Variable domain in full (rest from reference TRBV9 and TRBJ2-5): DSGVTQTPKHLITATGQRVTLRCSPRSGDLSVYWYQQSLDQGLQFLIQYYNGEERAKGNILERFSAQQFPDLHSELNLSSLELGDSALYFCATNSGGAKETQYFGPGTRLLVL.